One T cell receptor beta chain is described in this entry. Its matching antigen is unknown. The sample comes from a study of T cell responses to AZD1222 COVID-19 vaccine. General study results and limits: Females outnumbered males among donors, who were mostly white British; clonal diversity was possibly underestimated.

Assay used: immunoSEQ multiplex PCR; TCRdb lists only in-frame clones, some missing. The table has 150,000 or so clones, roughly 90% seen once. The clonotype was recovered from an adult in good health. Specimen: peripheral blood, collected on day 0 of AZD1222 vaccination.

CDR3 nucleotide sequence: TGCAGCGTTGGGGGACAGGGGGTCCTCTCCTACGAGCAGTACTTC. Translated, it gives CSVGGQGVLSYEQYF. The V and J genes are TRBV29-1 and TRBJ2-7, with 11 bases lining up with TRBD1. This CDR3 region has 15 residues. Germline V CDR1 and CDR2: SQVTM, ANQGSEA. J gave up 0 bases and V 4 bases, and 5 bases lay outside the gene matches.